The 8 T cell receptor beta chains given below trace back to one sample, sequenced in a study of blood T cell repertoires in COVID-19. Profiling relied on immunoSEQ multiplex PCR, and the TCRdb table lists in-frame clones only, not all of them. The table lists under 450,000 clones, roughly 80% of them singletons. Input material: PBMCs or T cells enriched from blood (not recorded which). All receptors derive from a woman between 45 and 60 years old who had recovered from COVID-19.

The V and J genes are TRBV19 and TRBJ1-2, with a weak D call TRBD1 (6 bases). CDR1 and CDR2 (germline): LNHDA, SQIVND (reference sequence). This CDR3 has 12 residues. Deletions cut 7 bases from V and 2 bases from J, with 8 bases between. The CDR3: CASNRANYGYTF. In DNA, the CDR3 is TGTGCCAGTAACAGGGCCAACTATGGCTACACCTTC.

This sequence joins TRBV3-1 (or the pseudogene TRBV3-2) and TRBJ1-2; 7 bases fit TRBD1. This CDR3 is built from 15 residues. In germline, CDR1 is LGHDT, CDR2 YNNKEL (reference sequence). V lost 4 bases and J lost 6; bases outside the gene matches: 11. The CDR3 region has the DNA TGTGCCAGCAGCCCCCGCGGAGGGGGCGCGGATGGCTACACCTTC. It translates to CASSPRGGGADGYTF.

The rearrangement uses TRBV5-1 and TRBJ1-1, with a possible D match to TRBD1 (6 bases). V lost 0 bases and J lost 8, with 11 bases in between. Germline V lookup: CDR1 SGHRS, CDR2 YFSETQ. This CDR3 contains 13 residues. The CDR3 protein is CASSLEGQGEAFF. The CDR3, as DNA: TGCGCCAGCAGCTTGGAGGGACAAGGAGAAGCTTTCTTT.

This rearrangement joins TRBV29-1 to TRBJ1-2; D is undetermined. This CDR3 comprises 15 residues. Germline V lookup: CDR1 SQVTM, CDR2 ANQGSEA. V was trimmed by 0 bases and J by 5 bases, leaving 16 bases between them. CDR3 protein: CSVEDDRSSSYGYTF. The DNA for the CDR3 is TGCAGCGTTGAAGATGATAGAAGTAGCTCATATGGCTACACCTTC.

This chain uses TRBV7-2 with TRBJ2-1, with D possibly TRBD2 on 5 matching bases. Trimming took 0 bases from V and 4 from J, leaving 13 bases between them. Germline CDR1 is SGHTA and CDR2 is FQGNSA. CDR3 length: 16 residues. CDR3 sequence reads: CASSLARASSYNEQFF. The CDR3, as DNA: TGTGCCAGCAGCTTAGCGCGGGCTAGCTCTTACAATGAGCAGTTCTTC.

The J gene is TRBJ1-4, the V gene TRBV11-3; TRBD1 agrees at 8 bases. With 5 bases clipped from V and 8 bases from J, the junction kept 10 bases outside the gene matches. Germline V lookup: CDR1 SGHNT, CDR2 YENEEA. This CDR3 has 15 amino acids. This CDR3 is CASSPRTGGSEKLFF. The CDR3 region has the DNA TGTGCCAGCAGCCCGCGTACAGGGGGAAGCGAAAAACTGTTTTTT.

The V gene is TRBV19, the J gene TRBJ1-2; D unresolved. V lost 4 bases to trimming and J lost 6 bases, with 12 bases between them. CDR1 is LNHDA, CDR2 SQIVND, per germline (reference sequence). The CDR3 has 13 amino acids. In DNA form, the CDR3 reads TGTGCCAGTAGTAGAGATAGCGTGGATGGCTACACCTTC. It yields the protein CASSRDSVDGYTF. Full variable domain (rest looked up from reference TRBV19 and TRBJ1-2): DGGITQSPKYLFRKEGQNVTLSCEQNLNHDAMYWYRQDPGQGLRLIYYSQIVNDFQKGDIAEGYSVSREKKESFPLTVTSAQKNPTAFYLCASSRDSVDGYTFGSGTRLTVV.

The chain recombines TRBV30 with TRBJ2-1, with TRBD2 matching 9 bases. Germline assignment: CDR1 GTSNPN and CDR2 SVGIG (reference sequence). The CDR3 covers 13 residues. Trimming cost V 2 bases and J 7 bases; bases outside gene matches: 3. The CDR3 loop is CAWSSGRPNEQFF. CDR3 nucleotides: TGTGCCTGGAGTAGCGGGAGGCCAAATGAGCAGTTCTTC.